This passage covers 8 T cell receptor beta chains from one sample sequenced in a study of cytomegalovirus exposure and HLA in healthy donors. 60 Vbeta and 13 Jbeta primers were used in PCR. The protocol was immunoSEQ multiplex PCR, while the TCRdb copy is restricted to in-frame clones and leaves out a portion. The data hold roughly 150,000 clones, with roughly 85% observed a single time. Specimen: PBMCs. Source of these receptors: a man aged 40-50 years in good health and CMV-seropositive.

The CDR3 sequence: CASIGSGDEQFF. CDR3 DNA sequence: TGTGCCAGCATCGGGTCCGGGGATGAGCAGTTCTTC. The rearrangement joins TRBV9 to TRBJ2-1, with D tentatively TRBD2 (5 bases). Germline CDR1 is SGDLS and CDR2 is YYNGEE. V lost 6 bases and J lost 8, with 12 bases in between. This CDR3 comprises 12 residues.

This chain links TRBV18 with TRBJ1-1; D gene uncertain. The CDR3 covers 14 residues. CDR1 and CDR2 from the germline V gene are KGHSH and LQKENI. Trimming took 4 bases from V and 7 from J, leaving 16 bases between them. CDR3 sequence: CASSLRQPPGEAFF. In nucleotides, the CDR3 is TGTGCCAGCTCACTTCGTCAACCTCCCGGTGAAGCTTTCTTT.

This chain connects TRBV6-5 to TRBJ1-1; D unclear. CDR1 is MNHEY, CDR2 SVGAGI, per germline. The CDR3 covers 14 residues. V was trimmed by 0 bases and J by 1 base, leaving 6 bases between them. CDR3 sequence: CASSYSLGNTEAFF. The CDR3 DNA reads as TGTGCCAGCAGTTACTCGCTCGGGAACACTGAAGCTTTCTTT.

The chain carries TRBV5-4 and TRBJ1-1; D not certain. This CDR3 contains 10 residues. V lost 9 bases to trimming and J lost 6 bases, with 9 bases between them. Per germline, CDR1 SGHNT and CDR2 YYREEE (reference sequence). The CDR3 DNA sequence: TGTGCCACAGGTCCTGCTGAAGCTTTCTTT. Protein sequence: CATGPAEAFF.

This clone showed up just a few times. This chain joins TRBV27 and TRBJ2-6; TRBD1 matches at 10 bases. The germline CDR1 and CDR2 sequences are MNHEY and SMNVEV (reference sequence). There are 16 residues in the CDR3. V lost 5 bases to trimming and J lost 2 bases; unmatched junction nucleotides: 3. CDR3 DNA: TGTGCCAGCAGTCCGACAGGGGGCACTGGGGCCAACGTCCTGACTTTC. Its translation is CASSPTGGTGANVLTF.

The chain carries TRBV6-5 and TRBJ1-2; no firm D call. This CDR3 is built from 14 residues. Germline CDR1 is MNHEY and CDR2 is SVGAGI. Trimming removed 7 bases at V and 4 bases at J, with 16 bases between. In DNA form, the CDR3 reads TGTGCCAGCACCCCGACACAATACCTCTATGGCTACACCTTC. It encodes CASTPTQYLYGYTF.

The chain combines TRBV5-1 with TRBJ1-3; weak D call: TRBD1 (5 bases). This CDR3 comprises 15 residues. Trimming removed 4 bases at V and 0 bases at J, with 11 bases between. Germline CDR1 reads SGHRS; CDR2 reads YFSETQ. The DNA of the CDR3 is TGCGCCAGCAGCAGCGACAGCCGCTCTGGAAACACCATATATTTT. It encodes CASSSDSRSGNTIYF. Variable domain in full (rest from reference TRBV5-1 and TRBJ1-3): KAGVTQTPRYLIKTRGQQVTLSCSPISGHRSVSWYQQTPGQGLQFLFEYFSETQRNKGNFPGRFSGRQFSNSRSEMNVSTLELGDSALYLCASSSDSRSGNTIYFGEGSWLTVV.

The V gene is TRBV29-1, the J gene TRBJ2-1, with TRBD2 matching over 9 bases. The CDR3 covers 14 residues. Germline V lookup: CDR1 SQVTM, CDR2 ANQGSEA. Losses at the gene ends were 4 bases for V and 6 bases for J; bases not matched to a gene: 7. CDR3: CSVVIAGAANEQFF. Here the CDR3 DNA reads TGCAGCGTTGTCATAGCGGGAGCCGCCAATGAGCAGTTCTTC.